The 14 T cell receptor beta chains in this list originate from one sample, sequenced in a study of blood T cell repertoires in COVID-19. Assay: immunoSEQ multiplex PCR; the TCRdb copy retains only in-frame clones and omits some. The profile shows more than 150,000 clones, approximately 91% of them singletons. Sequencing was carried out using peripheral blood. These TCRs come from an older man with active or convalescent COVID-19.

This clone has ten or more counts. This chain connects TRBV21-1 to TRBJ1-5; the DNA was not used to check the table's D call, TRBD1. TRBV21-1 is tagged as a pseudogene. The CDR3 is 17 residues long. DNA for the CDR3: TGTGCCAGCAGCAAAGACCGCGTAGGACAGGGGGATCAGCCCCAGCATTTT. Its protein product is CASSKDRVGQGDQPQHF.

This clone was observed a single time. The J gene is TRBJ1-2, the V gene TRBV27; 8 positions match TRBD1. The CDR3 loop spans 14 amino acids. The V segment lost 3 bases and the J segment 6 bases; nucleotides outside the gene matches: 6. Germline CDR1 and CDR2: MNHEY and SMNVEV (reference sequence). CDR3 sequence (DNA): TGTGCCAGCAGTTTCTTGCAGGGGGCAAATGGCTACACCTTC. Amino acids: CASSFLQGANGYTF.

The chain recombines TRBV29-1 with TRBJ1-1; possible D gene TRBD1, 6 bases. The germline CDR1 and CDR2 sequences are SQVTM and ANQGSEA. This CDR3 comprises 12 residues. Trimming took 5 bases from V and 4 from J, leaving 11 bases between them. CDR3 sequence: CSVKGGTTEAFF. For the CDR3, the DNA is TGCAGCGTTAAGGGGGGGACCACTGAAGCTTTCTTT.

The gene calls are TRBV7-9 and TRBJ2-3, with a possible D match to TRBD1 (5 bases). The CDR3 covers 14 residues. Trimming stripped 5 bases from V and 2 bases from J, with 11 bases between. Germline V gene data show CDR1 as SEHNR and CDR2 as FQNEAQ (reference sequence). The CDR3 loop reads CASSPKTATDTQYF. CDR3 DNA sequence: TGTGCCAGCAGCCCCAAGACAGCCACAGATACGCAGTATTTT.

The V and J genes are TRBV6-2 or TRBV6-3 and TRBJ2-1, with a weak D call TRBD1 (6 bases). Trimming took off 5 bases at V and 2 bases at J, with 16 bases between the two ends. Per the germline V gene, CDR1 is MNHEY and CDR2 is SVGEGT. CDR3 length: 16 amino acids. As DNA, the CDR3 is TGTGCCAGCAGTAACCAGGGGCAGGGAGCCTACAATGAGCAGTTCTTC. The encoded protein is CASSNQGQGAYNEQFF.

The V gene is TRBV27, the J gene TRBJ2-7; 8 bases are a match to TRBD2. The CDR3 totals 14 residues. V lost 8 bases and J lost 4; bases outside the gene matches: 10. Germline V gives CDR1 MNHEY, CDR2 SMNVEV (reference sequence). CDR3 sequence: CASRPGLDRYEQYF. CDR3 coding DNA: TGTGCCAGCCGACCGGGACTAGACCGTTACGAGCAGTACTTC.

This CDR3 is CASRPPGSNSYNEQFF. CDR3 DNA sequence: TGTGCCAGCAGACCCCCGGGGTCGAACTCCTACAATGAGCAGTTCTTC. The V and J genes are TRBV7-9 and TRBJ2-1; D might be TRBD2 (5 bases). Germline V gene sequence: CDR1 SEHNR, CDR2 FQNEAQ (reference sequence). V was clipped by 6 bases and J by 0 bases, with 15 bases between them. The CDR3 sequence is 16 residues long.

The chain uses TRBV25-1 and TRBJ2-1, with 7 nucleotides matching TRBD2. The CDR3 length is 15 residues. Germline V gene data show CDR1 as MGHDK and CDR2 as SYGVNS. Trimming at V came to 3 bases and at J to 8 bases, leaving 10 bases not matched to a gene. CDR3 loop: CASSDAGVISDEQFF. The DNA of the CDR3 is TGTGCCAGCAGTGATGCGGGAGTGATTTCTGATGAGCAGTTCTTC.

The chain uses TRBV2 and TRBJ2-2, with D possibly TRBD1 on 6 matching bases. Germline V gene sequence: CDR1 SNHLY, CDR2 FYNNEI. The germline V and J ends were trimmed by 5 bases and 5 bases, with 12 bases remaining between them. This CDR3 comprises 14 residues. DNA for the CDR3: TGTGCCAGCAGTCCCCTCAGGGGTACCGGGGAGCTGTTTTTT. It translates to CASSPLRGTGELFF.

This chain links TRBV28 with TRBJ2-1; 7 nucleotides match TRBD1. After removal of 6 bases from V and 2 bases from J, the junction contained 7 bases not matched to a gene. The CDR3 contains 15 residues. In germline, CDR1 is MDHEN, CDR2 SYDVKM. The CDR3 reads CASSRDRVAYNEQFF. CDR3 DNA: TGTGCCAGCAGCCGCGACAGGGTTGCCTACAATGAGCAGTTCTTC.

This chain uses TRBV28 with TRBJ2-7, with D tentatively TRBD2 (6 bases). The CDR3 totals 14 residues. Trimming took 6 bases from V and 0 from J, leaving 12 bases between them. Germline CDR1 and CDR2: MDHEN and SYDVKM. The CDR3 region is CASSGSRSSYEQYF. The CDR3 DNA reads as TGTGCCAGCAGCGGGAGCCGCTCCTCCTACGAGCAGTACTTC.

The chain employs TRBV18 and TRBJ2-7; D is perhaps TRBD2 (6 bases). Germline V gene sequence: CDR1 KGHSH, CDR2 LQKENI. Deletions cut 5 bases from V and 0 bases from J, with 14 bases between. This CDR3 comprises 15 residues. This CDR3 is CASSTGRGSSYEQYF. CDR3 bases: TGTGCCAGCTCAACGGGACGGGGGAGCTCCTACGAGCAGTACTTC.

The chain has TRBV19 and TRBJ1-5, with 8 bases identical to TRBD1. Germline CDR1 LNHDA, CDR2 SQIVND (reference sequence). Unmatched junction bases numbered 6, after V lost 1 base and J lost 7 bases. CDR3 length equals 15 residues. The chain's CDR3 is CASSIGWTGNQPQHF. CDR3 in DNA: TGTGCCAGTAGTATAGGCTGGACAGGGAACCAGCCCCAGCATTTT.

The chain carries TRBV15 and TRBJ2-3; the match to TRBD2 covers 8 bases. The CDR3 is made up of 15 amino acids. CDR1 and CDR2 (germline): LNHNV, YYDKDF (reference sequence). V lost 2 bases, J lost 4 bases, and 5 bases stayed unmatched. CDR3 amino acids: CATSRTAGGPDTQYF. For the CDR3, the DNA is TGTGCCACCAGCAGAACGGCGGGGGGACCAGATACGCAGTATTTT.